The 10 T cell receptor beta chains below all came from one sample that was sequenced in a study of cytomegalovirus exposure and HLA in healthy donors. Vbeta (60) and Jbeta (13) primers were used in the PCR. Profiled with immunoSEQ multiplex PCR; TCRdb holds only in-frame clones, not every one. Among 120,000 to 150,000 clones listed, around a tenth were seen once. Input material: PBMCs. These receptors all come from a male donor in good health and CMV-seronegative.

As regards this clone: The sample has other DNA sequences that encode this CDR3 too. The chain links TRBV7-9 to TRBJ1-1; 8 nucleotides match TRBD1. CDR1 is SEHNR and CDR2 is FQNEAQ in the germline V gene (reference sequence). The J segment lost 1 base and the V segment lost 3 bases, leaving 4 bases of the junction unmatched. The CDR3 extends over 15 amino acids. DNA of the CDR3: TGTGCCAGCAGCTTGACAGGGGTAGGGAACACTGAAGCTTTCTTT. Translated: CASSLTGVGNTEAFF.

The chain combines TRBV11-3 with TRBJ1-1; D is ambiguous. V dropped 5 bases and J dropped 1 base, with 8 bases sitting between them. Germline loops: CDR1 SGHNT, CDR2 YENEEA. This CDR3 region has 13 residues. The CDR3 DNA reads as TGTGCCAGCAGCGTGGCGGGGAACACTGAAGCTTTCTTT. Encoded protein: CASSVAGNTEAFF.

This chain links TRBV6-5 with TRBJ1-4, with TRBD1 identical over 7 bases. In germline, CDR1 is MNHEY, CDR2 SVGAGI. This CDR3 has 16 amino acids. The junction had 5 bases not matched to a gene; V was cut back by 4 bases and J by 0 bases. The CDR3: CASSSGTVATNEKLFF. In DNA, the CDR3 is TGTGCCAGCAGTTCCGGGACAGTCGCAACTAATGAAAAACTGTTTTTT.

The chain has TRBV4-1 and TRBJ1-5, with 7 bases fitting TRBD1. The CDR3 length is 16 residues. Germline CDR1 MGHRA, CDR2 YSYEKL. J lost 8 bases, V lost 0 bases, and 10 bases had no gene match. The DNA for the CDR3 is TGCGCCAGCAGCCAAGATCGACAGGGCAAAGGGGAGCCCCAGCATTTT. Translation: CASSQDRQGKGEPQHF.

This rearrangement joins TRBV7-7 to TRBJ2-7, with a weak D call TRBD1 (6 bases). V was trimmed by 4 bases and J by 0 bases, leaving 19 bases between them. Germline CDR1 is SSHAT and CDR2 is FNYEAQ (reference sequence). The CDR3 covers 17 residues. Written as DNA, the CDR3 is TGTGCCAGCAGCTCCCGATCGACAGGACTCAGCTCCTACGAGCAGTACTTC. Encoded protein: CASSSRSTGLSSYEQYF.

This clone was counted a few times. The chain is built from TRBV6-1 and TRBJ2-3, with D tentatively TRBD2 (6 bases). CDR3 size: 15 residues. The germline CDR1 and CDR2 sequences are MNHNS and SASEGT. V was pared by 8 bases and J by 2 bases, with 17 bases between. The CDR3 coding sequence is TGTGCCAGCCGCCAACGGCAGCGGGTCACAGATACGCAGTATTTT. It specifies CASRQRQRVTDTQYF.

In its sample, this clone was seen a few times. V and J are TRBV7-9 and TRBJ2-1, with TRBD2 matching 14 bases. Germline values: CDR1 SEHNR, CDR2 FQNEAQ (reference sequence). The CDR3 runs 15 residues. The V segment lost 3 bases and the J segment 10 bases; nucleotides outside the gene matches: 5. Here the CDR3 reads CASSLGLAGEGEQFF. In DNA form, the CDR3 reads TGTGCCAGCAGCTTGGGACTAGCGGGAGAAGGGGAGCAGTTCTTC. The whole variable domain, remainder taken from reference TRBV7-9 and TRBJ2-1, is DTGVSQNPRHKITKRGQNVTFRCDPISEHNRLYWYRQTLGQGPEFLTYFQNEAQLEKSRLLSDRFSAERPKGSFSTLEIQRTEQGDSAMYLCASSLGLAGEGEQFFGPGTRLTVL.

The gene calls are TRBV28 and TRBJ2-7, with TRBD2 matching over 13 bases. CDR1 is MDHEN and CDR2 is SYDVKM in the germline V gene. Trimming at V came to 4 bases and at J to 1 base, leaving 7 bases not matched to a gene. The CDR3 sequence is 17 residues long. CDR3 residues: CASSSIRGLAGSYEQYF. The CDR3 nucleotides are TGTGCCAGCAGTTCGATCCGGGGACTAGCGGGATCCTACGAGCAGTACTTC. The complete variable domain, with remaining parts taken from reference TRBV28 and TRBJ2-7, reads DVKVTQSSRYLVKRTGEKVFLECVQDMDHENMFWYRQDPGLGLRLIYFSYDVKMKEKGDIPEGYSVSREKKERFSLILESASTNQTSMYLCASSSIRGLAGSYEQYFGPGTRLTVT.

The table lists this clone with a few counts. The chain carries TRBV28 and TRBJ2-5; TRBD1 aligns across 10 bases. The CDR3 covers 15 residues. The V segment lost 1 base and the J segment 5 bases; nucleotides outside the gene matches: 4. The germline V gene encodes CDR1 MDHEN and CDR2 SYDVKM. CDR3 region: CASSLSRQGAETQYF. The CDR3 region has the DNA TGTGCCAGCAGTTTATCCCGACAGGGGGCTGAGACCCAGTACTTC.

The chain employs TRBV29-1 and TRBJ2-4; 9 positions match TRBD1. The CDR3 spans 14 residues. With 7 bases clipped from V and 1 base from J, the junction kept 5 bases outside the gene matches. The germline V gene has CDR1 SQVTM and CDR2 ANQGSEA. The CDR3, as DNA: TGCAGCGGGGTACAGGGGGCGGCCAAAAACATTCAGTACTTC. Its translation is CSGVQGAAKNIQYF.